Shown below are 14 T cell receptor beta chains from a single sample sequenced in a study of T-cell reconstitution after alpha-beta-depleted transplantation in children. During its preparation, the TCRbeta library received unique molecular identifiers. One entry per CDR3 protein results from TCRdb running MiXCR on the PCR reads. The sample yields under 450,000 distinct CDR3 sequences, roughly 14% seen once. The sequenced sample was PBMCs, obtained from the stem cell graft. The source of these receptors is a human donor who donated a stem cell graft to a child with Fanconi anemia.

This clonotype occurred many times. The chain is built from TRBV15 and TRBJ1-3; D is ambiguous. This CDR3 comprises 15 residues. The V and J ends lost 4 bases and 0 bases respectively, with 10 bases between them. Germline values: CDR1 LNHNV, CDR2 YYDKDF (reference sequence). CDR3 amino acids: CATSNQAFSGNTIYF. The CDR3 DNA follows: TGTGCCACCAGCAATCAGGCGTTCTCTGGAAACACCATATATTTT.

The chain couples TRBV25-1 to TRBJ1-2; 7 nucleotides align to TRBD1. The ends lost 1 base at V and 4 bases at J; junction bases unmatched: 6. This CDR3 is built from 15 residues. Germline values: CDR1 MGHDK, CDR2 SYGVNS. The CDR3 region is CASSESGRDSYGYTF. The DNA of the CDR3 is TGTGCCAGCAGTGAATCGGGACGGGACAGCTATGGCTACACCTTC.

CDR3 protein: CASRRTENTGELFF. The DNA for the CDR3 is TGTGCCAGTCGCAGAACAGAGAACACCGGGGAGCTGTTTTTT. V gene TRBV19 combines with J gene TRBJ2-2; D remains unclear. V was pared by 8 bases and J by 1 base, with 11 bases between. Per the germline V gene, CDR1 is LNHDA and CDR2 is SQIVND (reference sequence). This CDR3 has 14 amino acids.

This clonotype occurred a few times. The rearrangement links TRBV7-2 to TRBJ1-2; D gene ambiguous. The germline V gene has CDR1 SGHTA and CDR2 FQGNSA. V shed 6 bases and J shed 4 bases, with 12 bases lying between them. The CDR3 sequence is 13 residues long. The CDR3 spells CASSPGLVYGYTF. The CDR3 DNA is TGTGCCAGCAGTCCGGGCCTCGTCTATGGCTACACCTTC. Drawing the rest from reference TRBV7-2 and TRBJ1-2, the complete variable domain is GAGVSQSPSNKVTEKGKDVELRCDPISGHTALYWYRQSLGQGLEFLIYFQGNSAPDKSGLPSDRFSAERTGGSVSTLTIQRTQQEDSAVYLCASSPGLVYGYTFGSGTRLTVV.

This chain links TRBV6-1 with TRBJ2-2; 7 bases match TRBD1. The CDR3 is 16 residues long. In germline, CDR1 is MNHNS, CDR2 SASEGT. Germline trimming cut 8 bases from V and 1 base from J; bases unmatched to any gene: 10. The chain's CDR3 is CASPWGTERNTGELFF. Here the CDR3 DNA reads TGTGCCAGCCCCTGGGGGACAGAAAGGAACACCGGGGAGCTGTTTTTT.

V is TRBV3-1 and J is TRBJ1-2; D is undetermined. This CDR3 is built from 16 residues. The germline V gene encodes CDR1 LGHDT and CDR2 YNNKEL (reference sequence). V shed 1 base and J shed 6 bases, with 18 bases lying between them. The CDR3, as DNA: TGTGCCAGCAGCCAAGGCTTTGACGCCACGCGGGATGGCTACACCTTC. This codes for CASSQGFDATRDGYTF.

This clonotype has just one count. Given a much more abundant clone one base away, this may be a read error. Here the CDR3 DNA reads TGCAGGGTTGCGGAGTTTCCGTATGAAGCTTTCTTT. This codes for CRVAEFPYEAFF. The rearrangement uses TRBV29-1 and TRBJ1-1, with unresolved D. This CDR3 has 12 amino acids. Per germline, CDR1 SQVTM and CDR2 ANQGSEA.

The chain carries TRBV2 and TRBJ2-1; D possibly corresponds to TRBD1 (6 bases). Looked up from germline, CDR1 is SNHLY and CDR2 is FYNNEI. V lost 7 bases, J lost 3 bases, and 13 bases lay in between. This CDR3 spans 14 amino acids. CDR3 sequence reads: CASTLDRFYNEQFF. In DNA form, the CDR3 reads TGTGCCAGCACCCTCGACAGGTTCTACAATGAGCAGTTCTTC.

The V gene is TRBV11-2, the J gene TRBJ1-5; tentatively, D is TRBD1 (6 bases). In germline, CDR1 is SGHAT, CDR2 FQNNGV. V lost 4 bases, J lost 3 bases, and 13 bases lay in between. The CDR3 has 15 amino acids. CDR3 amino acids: CASSSDRTANQPQHF. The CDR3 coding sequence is TGTGCCAGCAGCTCAGACCGGACAGCCAATCAGCCCCAGCATTTT.

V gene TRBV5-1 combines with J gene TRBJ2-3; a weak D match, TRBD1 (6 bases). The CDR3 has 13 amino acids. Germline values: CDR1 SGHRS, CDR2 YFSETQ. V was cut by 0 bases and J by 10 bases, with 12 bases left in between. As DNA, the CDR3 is TGCGCCAGCAGCTTGGGCTTGGGACAAGCGCAGTATTTT. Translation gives CASSLGLGQAQYF.

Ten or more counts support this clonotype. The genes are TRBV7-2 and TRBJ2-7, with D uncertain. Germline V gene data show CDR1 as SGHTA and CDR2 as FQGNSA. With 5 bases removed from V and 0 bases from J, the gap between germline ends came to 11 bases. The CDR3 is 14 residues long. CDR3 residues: CASSPQFSSYEQYF. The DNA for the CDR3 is TGTGCCAGCAGCCCCCAGTTTAGCTCCTACGAGCAGTACTTC.

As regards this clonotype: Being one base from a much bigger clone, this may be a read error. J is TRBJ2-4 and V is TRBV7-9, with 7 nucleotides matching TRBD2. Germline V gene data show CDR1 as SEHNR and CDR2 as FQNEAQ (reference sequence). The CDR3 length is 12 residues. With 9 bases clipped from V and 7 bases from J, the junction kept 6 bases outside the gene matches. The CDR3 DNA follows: TGTGCCAGGAGCCCCGGGGGGAACATTCAGTACTTC. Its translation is CARSPGGNIQYF.

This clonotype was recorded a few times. The CDR3 bases are TGCAGTGCGCCGTCCTCTGGGGCCAACGTCCTGACTTTC. This sequence encodes CSAPSSGANVLTF. This chain connects TRBV20-1 to TRBJ2-6; unclear D gene. V lost 6 bases and J lost 0, with 6 bases in between. Germline V CDR1 and CDR2: DFQATT, SNEGSKA (reference sequence). CDR3 size: 13 residues.

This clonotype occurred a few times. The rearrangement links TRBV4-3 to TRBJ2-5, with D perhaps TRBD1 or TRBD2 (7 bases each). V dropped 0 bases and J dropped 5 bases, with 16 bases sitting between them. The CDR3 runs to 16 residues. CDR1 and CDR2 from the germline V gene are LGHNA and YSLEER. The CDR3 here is CASSQDRGRGGETQYF. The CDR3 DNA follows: TGCGCCAGCAGCCAAGATCGAGGCAGGGGGGGGGAGACCCAGTACTTC.